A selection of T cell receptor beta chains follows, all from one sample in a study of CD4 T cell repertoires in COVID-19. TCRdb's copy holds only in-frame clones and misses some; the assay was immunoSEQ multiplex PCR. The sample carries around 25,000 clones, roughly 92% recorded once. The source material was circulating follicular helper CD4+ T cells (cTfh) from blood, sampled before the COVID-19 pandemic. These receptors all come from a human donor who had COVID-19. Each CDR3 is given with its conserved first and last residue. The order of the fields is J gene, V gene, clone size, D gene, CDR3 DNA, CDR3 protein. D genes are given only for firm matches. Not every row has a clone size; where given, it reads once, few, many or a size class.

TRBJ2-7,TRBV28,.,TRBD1,TGTGCCAGCAGCGGGACAGGGCGAGGCTACGAGCAGTACTTC,CASSGTGRGYEQYF
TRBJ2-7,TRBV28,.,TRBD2,TGTGCCAGCATCCTCAGCGGGACCTACGAGCAGTACTTC,CASILSGTYEQYF
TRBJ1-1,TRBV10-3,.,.,TGTGCCATCAGCCAGGGAGGGGACACCACTGAAGCTTTCTTT,CAISQGGDTTEAFF
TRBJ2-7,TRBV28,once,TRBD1,TGTGCCAGCGCTCGGCCGGGACAGGGGGCCGATGAGCAGTACTTC,CASARPGQGADEQYF
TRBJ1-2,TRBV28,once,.,TGTGCCAGCGGGAGGGGCTCGAGTGGCTACACCTTC,CASGRGSSGYTF
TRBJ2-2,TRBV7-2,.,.,TGTGCCAGCAGCTCCGGGTCCATCACCGGGGAGCTGTTTTTT,CASSSGSITGELFF
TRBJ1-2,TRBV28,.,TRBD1,TGTGCCAGCAGTTCCGGGACAGGGGGGAATGGGGTCTACACCTTC,CASSSGTGGNGVYTF
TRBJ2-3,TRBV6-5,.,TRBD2,TGTGCCAGCAGGGGGACTAGCGTGACAGATACGCAGTATTTT,CASRGTSVTDTQYF
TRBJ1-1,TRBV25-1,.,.,TGTGCCAGCAGTGAATATTCGGCCGGAACAGGGAGGGGTGAAGCTTTCTTT,CASSEYSAGTGRGEAFF
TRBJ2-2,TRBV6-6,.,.,TGTGCCAGCAGTTACTCGTCAGTCACCGGGGAGCTGTTTTTT,CASSYSSVTGELFF
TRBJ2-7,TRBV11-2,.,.,TGTGCCAGCAGCCCAATTGACAACGACTACGAGCAGTACTTC,CASSPIDNDYEQYF
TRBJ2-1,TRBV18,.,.,TGTGCCAGCTCACCCGGGAACGCTAATGAGCAGTTCTTC,CASSPGNANEQFF
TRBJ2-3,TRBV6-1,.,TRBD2,TGTGCCAGCAGTGAATCTAGCGGGGGGGCGACAGATACGCAGTATTTT,CASSESSGGATDTQYF
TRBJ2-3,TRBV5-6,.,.,TGTGCCAGCAGTTCCGAACAGGGTCTCACAGATACGCAGTATTTT,CASSSEQGLTDTQYF
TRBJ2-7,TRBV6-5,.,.,TGTGCCAGCAGTTACTCGGTTTCAGTCTACGAGCAGTACTTC,CASSYSVSVYEQYF
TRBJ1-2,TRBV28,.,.,TGTGCCAGCAGTCTCCCTCTCGGGGGTACGGATGGCTACACCTTC,CASSLPLGGTDGYTF
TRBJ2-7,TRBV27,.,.,TGTGCCAGCAGCCCTTGGGACTTGTCCTACGAGCAGTACTTC,CASSPWDLSYEQYF